Sequencing of this T cell receptor beta chain was carried out in a study of sequential checkpoint blockade in melanoma. At the level of the study: DNA from 91 pretreatment tumor samples underwent TCRβ immunosequencing.

Per germline, CDR1 MNHGY and CDR2 SAAAGT. There are 19 residues in the CDR3. Trimming removed 6 bases at V and 3 bases at J, with 26 bases between. This clone came up a few times. Its specificity is unknown. Indicated treatment: randomized to nivolumab then ipilimumab (arm A) or the reverse (arm B). Sequencing was performed with immunoSEQ multiplex PCR; in TCRdb, only in-frame clones are kept and a portion is missing. The sample consists of about 2,900 clones, roughly 21% of them appearing once. Study-wide points: For nivolumab-first patients, baseline tumor clonality was associated with response. Mutational load did not correlate with tumor T-cell fraction or clonality. Patients with week-13 increases in T-cell fraction and clonality benefited about 30 times more often.

This receptor was obtained from a human donor with melanoma. The chain recombines TRBV6-8 with TRBJ1-4; D gene unclear. The specimen comprised tumor tissue (inferred from file names), sampled from a patient given nivolumab and ipilimumab in sequence. DNA for the CDR3: TGTGCCAGCAGAACGGGGAACTCCTTGGCCCTTGGGCCTAATGAAAAACTGTTTTTT. This translates into CASRTGNSLALGPNEKLFF.